The 25 T cell receptor beta chains in this list originate from one sample, sequenced in a study of blood T cell repertoires in COVID-19. TCRdb's table, derived via immunoSEQ multiplex PCR, lists solely in-frame clones and lacks some. The sample lists 150,000 or so clones, roughly 85% occurring once. The sequencing input was peripheral blood. Receptors originate from a man between 60 and 75 years old with acute or convalescent COVID-19.

This clone came up once. This chain uses TRBV24-1 with TRBJ2-3; D not certain. V lost 7 bases, J lost 6 bases, and 7 bases lay in between. Germline CDR1 is KGHDR and CDR2 is SFDVKD. The CDR3 runs 11 residues. CDR3 coding DNA: TGTGCCACCAGCCAGTGGGATACGCAGTATTTT. Its translation is CATSQWDTQYF.

The CDR3 bases are TGTGCCAGCAGTTTGAACAGGGGAAGGCTAACTAATGAAAAACTGTTTTTT. Amino acids: CASSLNRGRLTNEKLFF. This sequence joins TRBV27 and TRBJ1-4; the match to TRBD1 covers 7 bases. Germline V gene lookup returns CDR1 MNHEY and CDR2 SMNVEV (reference sequence). The CDR3 spans 17 residues. V trimming: 3 bases; J trimming: 1 base; junction bases outside the gene matches: 8.

This rearrangement joins TRBV28 to TRBJ2-1, with D tentatively TRBD2 (5 bases). V was pared by 6 bases and J by 1 base, with 19 bases between. Germline V gene lookup returns CDR1 MDHEN and CDR2 SYDVKM. CDR3 size: 17 residues. CDR3 sequence: CASSLPEGSGSYNEQFF. CDR3 DNA sequence: TGTGCCAGCAGCTTACCTGAAGGGAGCGGATCCTACAATGAGCAGTTCTTC.

J is TRBJ1-4 and V is TRBV30, with 7 bases matching TRBD1. The V and J ends lost 8 bases and 8 bases, in that order; junction bases with no gene match: 20. CDR1 and CDR2 (germline): GTSNPN, SVGIG (reference sequence). The CDR3 has 16 residues. Here the CDR3 reads CAGQTGSSLSSEKLFF. In DNA form, the CDR3 reads TGTGCCGGGCAGACAGGGAGTTCTCTTTCTTCGGAAAAACTGTTTTTT.

The chain joins TRBV4-1 to TRBJ1-5; 9 bases map to TRBD1. The junction had 3 bases not matched to a gene; V was cut back by 0 bases and J by 3 bases. Germline V CDR1 and CDR2: MGHRA, YSYEKL. The CDR3 sequence is 16 residues long. CDR3 loop: CASSQEGQGFNQPQHF. The CDR3 bases are TGCGCCAGCAGCCAAGAGGGACAGGGTTTCAATCAGCCCCAGCATTTT.

The chain links TRBV10-3 to TRBJ2-5; 10 bases line up with TRBD1. Trimming removed 6 bases from V and 1 base from J; junction bases left unmatched: 2. The length of the CDR3 is 14 residues. Germline CDR1 reads ENHRY; CDR2 reads SYGVKD. CDR3 residues: CAIRGDRGQETQYF. DNA for the CDR3: TGTGCCATCAGGGGGGACAGGGGCCAAGAGACCCAGTACTTC.

This clone has just a few counts. This sequence joins TRBV28 and TRBJ1-5; unclear D gene. The germline V and J ends were trimmed by 8 bases and 0 bases, with 17 bases remaining between them. Looked up from germline, CDR1 is MDHEN and CDR2 is SYDVKM. The CDR3 spans 16 residues. The CDR3 DNA is TGTGCCAGCGAGAGTCCGGGGAGACCTAGCAATCAGCCCCAGCATTTT. Translating gives CASESPGRPSNQPQHF.

This chain links TRBV20-1 with TRBJ1-6, with TRBD1 matching over 10 bases. Germline V lookup: CDR1 DFQATT, CDR2 SNEGSKA (reference sequence). V shed 3 bases and J 16 bases; nucleotides not matched to a gene: 0. The CDR3 length is 10 residues. CDR3 protein: CSARGQGLHF. CDR3 bases: TGCAGTGCTAGGGGACAGGGGCTCCACTTT.

The gene calls are TRBV4-1 and TRBJ2-5; 9 nucleotides align to TRBD2. The CDR3 contains 17 residues. From germline, CDR1 is MGHRA and CDR2 YSYEKL. Trimming took 0 bases from V and 5 from J; bases not matched to a gene: 10. In nucleotides, the CDR3 is TGCGCCAGCAGCCAAGAGGGGCCAGCGGGAGGAGGCGAGACCCAGTACTTC. Translated: CASSQEGPAGGGETQYF.

This chain connects TRBV11-2 to TRBJ2-7; 10 bases align to TRBD2. The CDR3 consists of 14 residues. Germline V CDR1 and CDR2: SGHAT, FQNNGV. With 6 bases clipped from V and 6 bases from J, the junction kept 8 bases outside the gene matches. In DNA form, the CDR3 reads TGTGCCAGCAGTGGGAGCGGGAGGGCCGGCGAGCAGTACTTC. Amino acid sequence: CASSGSGRAGEQYF.

This sequence joins TRBV6-5 and TRBJ1-6; tentative D call: TRBD1 (6 bases). The CDR3 runs to 15 residues. V dropped 6 bases and J dropped 9 bases, with 18 bases sitting between them. Germline values: CDR1 MNHEY, CDR2 SVGAGI. CDR3 DNA sequence: TGTGCCAGCAGGCCGCCGGGACACCGACTTTCACCCCTCCACTTT. It encodes CASRPPGHRLSPLHF.

This sequence joins TRBV11-2 and TRBJ2-7; 7 nucleotides align to TRBD2. CDR1 is SGHAT, CDR2 FQNNGV, per germline. With V trimmed by 2 bases and J by 5 bases, 9 bases remained unmatched. The CDR3 sequence is 15 residues long. In DNA, the CDR3 is TGTGCCAGCAGCTTAAGTGGAGCGGGATGGGACGAGCAGTACTTC. This codes for CASSLSGAGWDEQYF.

This clone was recorded only once. This CDR3 is CATSTRTSGRQTQYF. CDR3 bases: TGTGCCACCAGCACCAGGACTAGCGGGAGGCAGACCCAGTACTTC. The chain recombines TRBV15 with TRBJ2-5; 14 nucleotides line up with TRBD2. Germline V gives CDR1 LNHNV, CDR2 YYDKDF (reference sequence). J gave up 6 bases and V 4 bases, and 4 bases lay outside the gene matches. The CDR3 is 15 amino acids.

This chain uses TRBV4-1 with TRBJ2-4, with TRBD1 as a possible D gene (6 bases). CDR1 and CDR2 (germline): MGHRA, YSYEKL. Deletions cut 1 base from V and 9 bases from J, with 13 bases between. This CDR3 contains 14 residues. This chain's CDR3 is CASSQGTGSGIQYF. The DNA of the CDR3 is TGCGCCAGCAGCCAAGGCACAGGGTCTGGCATTCAGTACTTC.

Only one count was recorded for this clone. The V and J genes are TRBV19 and TRBJ2-7; 10 bases map to TRBD2. J was trimmed by 2 bases and V by 6 bases; bases with no gene match: 7. The CDR3 is 15 residues long. Germline V lookup: CDR1 LNHDA, CDR2 SQIVND (reference sequence). The CDR3 protein is CASSSSGRYPYEQYF. The CDR3 region has the DNA TGTGCCAGTAGCTCTAGCGGGAGATACCCCTACGAGCAGTACTTC.

V is TRBV18 and J is TRBJ1-1; tentatively, D is TRBD1 (5 bases). Germline-derived CDR1 and CDR2 are KGHSH and LQKENI. The CDR3 runs to 15 residues. Trimming shortened V by 2 bases and J by 4 bases, and 14 bases separated the two germline ends. The CDR3 nucleotides are TGTGCCAGCTCACCATACAAGGGAGGGGTCACTGAAGCTTTCTTT. Translation: CASSPYKGGVTEAFF. Complete variable domain (other parts from reference TRBV18 and TRBJ1-1): NAGVMQNPRHLVRRRGQEARLRCSPMKGHSHVYWYRQLPEEGLKFMVYLQKENIIDESGMPKERFSAEFPKEGPSILRIQQVVRGDSAAYFCASSPYKGGVTEAFFGQGTRLTVV.

V gene TRBV3-1 (or the pseudogene TRBV3-2) combines with J gene TRBJ1-2; 7 bases align to TRBD1. This CDR3 has 17 amino acids. The V gene's germline CDR1 is LGHDT and CDR2 YNNKEL (reference sequence). The V and J ends lost 2 bases and 0 bases, in that order; junction bases with no gene match: 9. The CDR3 region is CASSQSSDRLTNYGYTF. CDR3 nucleotide sequence: TGTGCCAGCAGCCAAAGTTCGGACAGGTTGACTAACTATGGCTACACCTTC.

In this sample, this clone turned up once. V and J are TRBV18 and TRBJ1-1, with 8 bases identical to TRBD1. Germline V gene sequence: CDR1 KGHSH, CDR2 LQKENI. Trimming took 0 bases from V and 5 from J; bases not matched to a gene: 8. There are 16 residues in the CDR3. DNA of the CDR3: TGTGCCAGCTCACCACCGGGGCAGGGGGCGAAAACTGAAGCTTTCTTT. This sequence encodes CASSPPGQGAKTEAFF.

The rearrangement joins TRBV2 to TRBJ2-2; 9 bases fit TRBD1. The CDR3 is 15 amino acids. Germline loops: CDR1 SNHLY, CDR2 FYNNEI. The junction had 4 bases not matched to a gene; V was cut back by 6 bases and J by 2 bases. CDR3 DNA: TGTGCCAGCAGAGGGACAGGGAGAAACACCGGGGAGCTGTTTTTT. This gives the protein CASRGTGRNTGELFF.

DNA for the CDR3: TGTGCCAGCTCACCACCGAGCGTCACCGGGGAGCTGTTTTTT. Translated: CASSPPSVTGELFF. The chain carries TRBV18 and TRBJ2-2, with D unresolved. This CDR3 has 14 residues. CDR1 is KGHSH, CDR2 LQKENI, per germline. Trimming took off 0 bases at V and 4 bases at J, with 6 bases between the two ends.

The chain links TRBV19 to TRBJ1-2, with a possible D match to TRBD1 (6 bases). Germline-derived CDR1 and CDR2 are LNHDA and SQIVND (reference sequence). This CDR3 is 13 amino acids long. V lost 7 bases and J lost 3, with 12 bases in between. The DNA of the CDR3 is TGTGCCAGTACCGGGACATCGGACTATGGCTACACCTTC. Its translation: CASTGTSDYGYTF.

The CDR3 sequence is CASSLPRTGYGEQYF. Written as DNA, the CDR3 is TGTGCCAGCAGTTTACCCCGGACAGGGTACGGAGAGCAGTACTTC. The chain carries TRBV28 and TRBJ2-7; TRBD1 matches at 8 bases. With V trimmed by 2 bases and J by 7 bases, 10 bases remained unmatched. The CDR3 contains 15 residues. The germline V gene encodes CDR1 MDHEN and CDR2 SYDVKM. Full variable domain (rest looked up from reference TRBV28 and TRBJ2-7): DVKVTQSSRYLVKRTGEKVFLECVQDMDHENMFWYRQDPGLGLRLIYFSYDVKMKEKGDIPEGYSVSREKKERFSLILESASTNQTSMYLCASSLPRTGYGEQYFGPGTRLTVT.

The chain couples TRBV6-2 or TRBV6-3 to TRBJ1-5, with 10 positions matching TRBD1. CDR3 size: 15 residues. Germline lookup yields CDR1 MNHEY and CDR2 SVGEGT. V lost 6 bases and J lost 7; bases outside the gene matches: 9. In DNA form, the CDR3 reads TGTGCCAGCAGCCTAATAGGGACAGGGGCCCAGCCCCAGCATTTT. Protein product: CASSLIGTGAQPQHF.

In its sample, this clone was seen once. This sequence joins TRBV18 and TRBJ2-5; TRBD2 agrees at 14 bases. V gave up 6 bases and J gave up 5 bases; unmatched junction bases: 11. The CDR3 is 17 residues long. Germline values: CDR1 KGHSH, CDR2 LQKENI. In DNA, the CDR3 is TGTGCCAGCTCGCCCTGGACTAGCGGGAGGCCCGTGGAGACCCAGTACTTC. Its translation: CASSPWTSGRPVETQYF.

The chain carries TRBV28 and TRBJ1-2; TRBD1 matches at 7 bases. The CDR3 loop spans 14 amino acids. After removal of 10 bases from V and 1 base from J, the junction contained 9 bases not matched to a gene. The germline V gene has CDR1 MDHEN and CDR2 SYDVKM. CDR3 sequence reads: CATYRQGFNYGYTF. In DNA, the CDR3 is TGTGCCACCTACCGACAGGGTTTTAACTATGGCTACACCTTC.